The following is a T cell receptor (beta chain) sequence with its context. This specimen belongs to a study of blood T cells in healthy people across ages. The CDR3 has 15 amino acids. Germline assignment: CDR1 DFQATT and CDR2 SNEGSKA (reference sequence). With a J-beta primer mix and a sample-barcoded 5' primer, a second PCR ran about 7 to 12 cycles. MiXCR, applied by TCRdb to the 5' RACE reads, yields one record per CDR3 protein. This repertoire shows approximately 780,000 distinct CDR3 sequences, 20% to 30% found once; its top ten account for approximately 2.9%. This sample also appeared in a second study, on T cells of mothers and their children.

The specimen was blood. This sequence originates from a boy aged 5-17 years in good health. The J gene is TRBJ1-4, the V gene TRBV20-1; D is uncertain. The CDR3 reads CSAGPVGLANEKLFF. The DNA for the CDR3 is TGCAGCGCTGGCCCGGTCGGGTTGGCTAATGAAAAACTGTTTTTT.